This TCR beta chain is from a study of OX40 agonist ivuxolimab in advanced cancers. This CDR3 has 12 amino acids. Germline lookup yields CDR1 SGHNT and CDR2 YENEEA. V lost 7 bases to trimming and J lost 7 bases, with 8 bases between them. The method was immunoSEQ multiplex PCR; TCRdb's version includes in-frame clones alone and lacks a portion of them. The data contain roughly 70,000 clones, roughly 86% of them seen just once; the ten biggest clones take up 5.5% to 8%. Blood samples were obtained at baseline, cycle 4 day 1, and cycle 7 day 1. The sequence was collected from an adult with an advanced solid tumor such as melanoma, head and neck, liver or kidney cancer. J is TRBJ1-6 and V is TRBV11-3; possibly TRBD1 for D (5 bases). The sequencing here drew on CD4+ or CD8+ T cells sorted from blood, taken in a trial of the OX40 agonist ivuxolimab. The CDR3 region has the DNA TGTGCCAGCACCCGGGGGAATTCACCCCTCCACTTT. It is translated as CASTRGNSPLHF.